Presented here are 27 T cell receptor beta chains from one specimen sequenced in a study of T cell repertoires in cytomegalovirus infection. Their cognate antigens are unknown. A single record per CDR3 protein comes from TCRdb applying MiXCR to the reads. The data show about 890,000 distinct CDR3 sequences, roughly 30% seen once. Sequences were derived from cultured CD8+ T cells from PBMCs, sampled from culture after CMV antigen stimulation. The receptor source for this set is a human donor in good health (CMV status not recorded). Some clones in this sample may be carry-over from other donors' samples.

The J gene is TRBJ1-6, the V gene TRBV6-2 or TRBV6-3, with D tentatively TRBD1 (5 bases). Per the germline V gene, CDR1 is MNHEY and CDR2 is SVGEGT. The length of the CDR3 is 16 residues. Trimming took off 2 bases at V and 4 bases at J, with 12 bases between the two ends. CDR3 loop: CASSYRGQNYNSPLHF. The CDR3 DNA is TGTGCCAGCAGTTACAGGGGTCAGAATTATAATTCACCCCTCCACTTT.

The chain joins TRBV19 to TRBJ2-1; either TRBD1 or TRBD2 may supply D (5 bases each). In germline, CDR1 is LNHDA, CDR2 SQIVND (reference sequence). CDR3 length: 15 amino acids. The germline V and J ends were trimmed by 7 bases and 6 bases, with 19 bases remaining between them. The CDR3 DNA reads TGTGCCAGTACCGTCGGGGTATCCGGGGCCAATGAGCAGTTCTTC. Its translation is CASTVGVSGANEQFF.

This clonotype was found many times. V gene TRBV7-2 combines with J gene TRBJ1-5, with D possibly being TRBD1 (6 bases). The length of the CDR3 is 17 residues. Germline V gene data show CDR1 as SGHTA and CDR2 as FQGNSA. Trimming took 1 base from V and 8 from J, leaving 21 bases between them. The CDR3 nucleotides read TGTGCCAGCAGCTTAGAGGACAGCACCCGTTCCCTGGAGCCCCAGCATTTT. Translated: CASSLEDSTRSLEPQHF.

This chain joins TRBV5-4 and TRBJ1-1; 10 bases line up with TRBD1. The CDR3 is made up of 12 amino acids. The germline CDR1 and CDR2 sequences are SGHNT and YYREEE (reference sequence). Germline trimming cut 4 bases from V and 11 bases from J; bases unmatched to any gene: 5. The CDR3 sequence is CASSIGQGEAFF. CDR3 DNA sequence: TGTGCCAGCAGCATTGGACAGGGGGAGGCTTTCTTT.

CDR3 in DNA: TGTGCCAGCAGTTCCATAGCGGGGGCCAGTAACAATGAGCAGTTCTTC. Residues: CASSSIAGASNNEQFF. The chain has TRBV27 and TRBJ2-1, with 9 bases fitting TRBD2. Per the germline V gene, CDR1 is MNHEY and CDR2 is SMNVEV (reference sequence). V lost 4 bases and J lost 5; bases outside the gene matches: 9. The CDR3 is made up of 16 amino acids.

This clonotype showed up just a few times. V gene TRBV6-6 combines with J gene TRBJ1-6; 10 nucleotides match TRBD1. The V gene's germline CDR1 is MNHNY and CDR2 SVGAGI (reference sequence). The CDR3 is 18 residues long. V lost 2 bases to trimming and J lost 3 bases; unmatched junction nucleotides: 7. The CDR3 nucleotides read TGTGCCAGCAGTTACGTTATGGGACAGGGGATCTATAATTCACCCCTCCACTTT. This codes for CASSYVMGQGIYNSPLHF.

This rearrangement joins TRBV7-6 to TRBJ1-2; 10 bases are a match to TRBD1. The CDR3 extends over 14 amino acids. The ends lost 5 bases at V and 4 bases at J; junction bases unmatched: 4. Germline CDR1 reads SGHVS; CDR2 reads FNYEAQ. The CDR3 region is CASSRQGAGYGYTF. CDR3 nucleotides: TGTGCCAGCAGCAGACAGGGGGCGGGCTATGGCTACACCTTC.

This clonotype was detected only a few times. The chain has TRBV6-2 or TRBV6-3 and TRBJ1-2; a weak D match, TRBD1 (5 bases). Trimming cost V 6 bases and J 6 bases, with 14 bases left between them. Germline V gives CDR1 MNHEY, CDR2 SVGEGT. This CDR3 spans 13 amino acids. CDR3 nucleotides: TGTGCCAGCAGCGTCCTCGACAGTGATGGCTACACCTTC. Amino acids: CASSVLDSDGYTF.

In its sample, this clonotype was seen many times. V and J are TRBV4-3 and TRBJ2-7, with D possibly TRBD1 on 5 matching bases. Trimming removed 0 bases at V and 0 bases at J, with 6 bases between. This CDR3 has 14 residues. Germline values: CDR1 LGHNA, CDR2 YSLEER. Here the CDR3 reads CASSQDQGSYEQYF. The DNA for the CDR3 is TGCGCCAGCAGCCAAGACCAGGGCTCCTACGAGCAGTACTTC.

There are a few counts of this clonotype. This CDR3 is CASGEGTGNTEAFF. As DNA, the CDR3 is TGTGCCAGCGGGGAGGGGACAGGGAACACTGAAGCTTTCTTT. This chain joins TRBV9 and TRBJ1-1, with TRBD1 matching 8 bases. From germline, CDR1 is SGDLS and CDR2 YYNGEE. This CDR3 has 14 residues. V trimming: 7 bases; J trimming: 1 base; junction bases outside the gene matches: 6.

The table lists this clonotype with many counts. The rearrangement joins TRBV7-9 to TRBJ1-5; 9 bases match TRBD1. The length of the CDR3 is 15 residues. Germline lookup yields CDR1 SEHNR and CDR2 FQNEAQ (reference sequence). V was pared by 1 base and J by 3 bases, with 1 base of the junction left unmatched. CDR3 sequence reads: CASSLGDRVNQPQHF. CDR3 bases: TGTGCCAGCAGCTTAGGGGACAGGGTCAATCAGCCCCAGCATTTT. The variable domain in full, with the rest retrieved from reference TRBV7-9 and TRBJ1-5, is DTGVSQNPRHKITKRGQNVTFRCDPISEHNRLYWYRQTLGQGPEFLTYFQNEAQLEKSRLLSDRFSAERPKGSFSTLEIQRTEQGDSAMYLCASSLGDRVNQPQHFGDGTRLSIL.

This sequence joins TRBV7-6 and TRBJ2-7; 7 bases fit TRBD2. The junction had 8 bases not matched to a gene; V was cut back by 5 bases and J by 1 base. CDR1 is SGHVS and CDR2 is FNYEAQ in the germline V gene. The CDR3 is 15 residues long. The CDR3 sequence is CASSPGEGPSYEQYF. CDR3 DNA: TGTGCCAGCAGCCCTGGGGAGGGGCCGTCCTACGAGCAGTACTTC.

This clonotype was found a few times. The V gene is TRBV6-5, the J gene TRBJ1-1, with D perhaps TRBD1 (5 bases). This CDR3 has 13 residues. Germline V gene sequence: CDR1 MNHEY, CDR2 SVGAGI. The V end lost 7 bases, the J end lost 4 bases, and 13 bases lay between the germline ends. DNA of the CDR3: TGTGCCAGCATGGAGGGGAGAGGCACTGAAGCTTTCTTT. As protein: CASMEGRGTEAFF.

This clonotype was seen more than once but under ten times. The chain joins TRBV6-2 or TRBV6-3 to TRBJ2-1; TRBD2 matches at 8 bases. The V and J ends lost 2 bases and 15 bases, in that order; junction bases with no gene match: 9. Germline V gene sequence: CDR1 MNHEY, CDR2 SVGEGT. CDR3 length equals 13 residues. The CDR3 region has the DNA TGTGCCAGCAGTTACGGCGGCGGGGGGTTTCGGTTCTTC. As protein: CASSYGGGGFRFF.

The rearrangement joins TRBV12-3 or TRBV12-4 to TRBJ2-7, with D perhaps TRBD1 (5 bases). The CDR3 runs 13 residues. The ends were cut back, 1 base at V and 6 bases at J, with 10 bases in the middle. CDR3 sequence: CASSLGAQVEQYF. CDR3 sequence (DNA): TGTGCCAGCAGTTTAGGGGCACAGGTCGAGCAGTACTTC.

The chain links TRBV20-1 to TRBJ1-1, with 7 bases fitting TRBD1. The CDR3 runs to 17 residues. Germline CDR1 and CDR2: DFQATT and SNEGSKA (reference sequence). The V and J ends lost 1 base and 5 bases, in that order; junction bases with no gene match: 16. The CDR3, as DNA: TGCAGTGCTAGAGTGACCCAACCGACAGGGATGGGTACTGAAGCTTTCTTT. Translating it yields CSARVTQPTGMGTEAFF.

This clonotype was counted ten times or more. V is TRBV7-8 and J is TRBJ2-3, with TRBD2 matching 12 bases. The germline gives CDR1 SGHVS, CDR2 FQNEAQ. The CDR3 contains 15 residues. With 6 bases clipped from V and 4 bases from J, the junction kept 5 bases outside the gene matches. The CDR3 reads CASRATSGGADTQYF. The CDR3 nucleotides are TGTGCCAGCAGGGCGACTAGCGGGGGCGCAGATACGCAGTATTTT.

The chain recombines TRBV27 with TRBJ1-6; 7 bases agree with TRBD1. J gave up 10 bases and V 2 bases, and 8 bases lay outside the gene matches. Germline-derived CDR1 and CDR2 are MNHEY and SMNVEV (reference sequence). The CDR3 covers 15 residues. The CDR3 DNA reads TGTGCCAGCAGTTTAATTGGGACAGATGTGTCACCCCTCCACTTT. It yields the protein CASSLIGTDVSPLHF.

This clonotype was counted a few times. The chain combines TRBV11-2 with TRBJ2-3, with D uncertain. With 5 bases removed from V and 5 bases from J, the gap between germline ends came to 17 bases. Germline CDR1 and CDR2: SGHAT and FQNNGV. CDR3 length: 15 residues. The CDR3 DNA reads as TGTGCCAGCAGCCCAATTCTTGGGGATGTAGATACGCAGTATTTT. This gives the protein CASSPILGDVDTQYF.

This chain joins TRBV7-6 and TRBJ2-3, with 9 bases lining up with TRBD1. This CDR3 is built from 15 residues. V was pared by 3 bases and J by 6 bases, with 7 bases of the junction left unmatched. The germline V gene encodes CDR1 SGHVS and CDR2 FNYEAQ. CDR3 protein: CASSFWDRVEDTQYF. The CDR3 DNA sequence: TGTGCCAGCAGCTTCTGGGACAGGGTCGAGGATACGCAGTATTTT.

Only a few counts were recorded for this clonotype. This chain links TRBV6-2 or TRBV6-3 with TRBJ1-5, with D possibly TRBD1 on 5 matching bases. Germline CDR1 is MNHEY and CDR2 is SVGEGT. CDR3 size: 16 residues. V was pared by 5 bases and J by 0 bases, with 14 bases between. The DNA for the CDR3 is TGTGCCAGCAGTCGCGCCCCGGGACTTAGCAATCAGCCCCAGCATTTT. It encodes CASSRAPGLSNQPQHF.

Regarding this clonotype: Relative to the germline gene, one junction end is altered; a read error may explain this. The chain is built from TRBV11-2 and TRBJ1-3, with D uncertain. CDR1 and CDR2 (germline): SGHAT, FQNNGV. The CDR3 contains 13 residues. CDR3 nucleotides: TGTGCCAACAGCCCGCTATCTGGAAACACCATATATTTT. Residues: CANSPLSGNTIYF.

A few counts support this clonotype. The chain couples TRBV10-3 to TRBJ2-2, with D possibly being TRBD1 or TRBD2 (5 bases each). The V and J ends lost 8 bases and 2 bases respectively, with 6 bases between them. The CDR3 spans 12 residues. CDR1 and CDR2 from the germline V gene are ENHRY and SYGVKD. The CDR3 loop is CAIGDNTGELFF. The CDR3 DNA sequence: TGTGCCATCGGGGACAACACCGGGGAGCTGTTTTTT.

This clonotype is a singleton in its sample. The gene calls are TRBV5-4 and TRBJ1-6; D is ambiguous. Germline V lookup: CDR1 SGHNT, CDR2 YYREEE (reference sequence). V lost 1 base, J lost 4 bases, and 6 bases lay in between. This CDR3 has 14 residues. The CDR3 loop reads CASSLQVYNSPLHF. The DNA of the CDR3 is TGTGCCAGCAGCTTGCAGGTGTATAATTCACCCCTCCACTTT.

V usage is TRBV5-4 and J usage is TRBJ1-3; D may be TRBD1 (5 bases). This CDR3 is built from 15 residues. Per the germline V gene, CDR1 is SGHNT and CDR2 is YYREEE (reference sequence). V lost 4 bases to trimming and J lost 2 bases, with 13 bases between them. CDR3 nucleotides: TGTGCCAGCAGCCCCAGGGATTCTGCTGGAAACACCATATATTTT. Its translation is CASSPRDSAGNTIYF.

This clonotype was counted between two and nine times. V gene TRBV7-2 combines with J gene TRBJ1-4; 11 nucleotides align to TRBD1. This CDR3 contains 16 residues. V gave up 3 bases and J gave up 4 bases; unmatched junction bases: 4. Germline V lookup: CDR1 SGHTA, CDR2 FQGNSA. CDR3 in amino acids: CASSFGTGGLNEKLFF. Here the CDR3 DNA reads TGTGCCAGCAGCTTCGGGACAGGGGGACTTAATGAAAAACTGTTTTTT.

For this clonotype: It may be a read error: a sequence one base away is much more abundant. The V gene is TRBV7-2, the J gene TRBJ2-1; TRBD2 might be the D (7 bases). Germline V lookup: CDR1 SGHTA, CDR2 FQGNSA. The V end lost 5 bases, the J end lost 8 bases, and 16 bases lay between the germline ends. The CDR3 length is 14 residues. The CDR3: CASSPLWGGDEQFF. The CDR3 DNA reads TGTGCCAGCAGCCCCCTGTGGGGGGGCGATGAGCAGTTCTTC.